This T cell receptor (beta chain) derives from a study of CD8+ T cells in alopecia areata. Whole-study context: At a dose of 5 to 10 mg twice daily, oral tofacitinib was given to treated patients.

The study's findings and limits: Scalp and blood samples kept many expanded lesional clones throughout tofacitinib.

cDNA reverse transcribed from extracted RNA served as the sequencing template. Generated by immunoSEQ multiplex PCR, the TCRdb table keeps only in-frame clones and is missing some. The sample has roughly 180,000 clones; around 56% are singletons. Indicated treatment: oral pan-JAK inhibitor, 5-10 mg twice daily. Specimens obtained from alopecia areata patients comprised lesional scalp punch biopsies and peripheral blood. A FACSAria was used to sort CD4+ and CD8+ T cells. These cells came from PBMCs. Note on this clone: Its antigen is unidentified.

With 3 bases clipped from V and 3 bases from J, the junction kept 7 bases outside the gene matches. The CDR3 loop spans 15 amino acids. In germline, CDR1 is GTSNPN, CDR2 SVGIG (reference sequence). The TCR sequence derives from a human donor with alopecia areata. The sequences come from CD4+ T cells sorted from blood, collected at week 4, from a patient treated with tofacitinib. J is TRBJ2-7 and V is TRBV30; 11 bases match TRBD1. CDR3 in DNA: TGTGCCTGGAGACCAGGGACAGGGGGTCGCTACGAGCAGTACTTC. It encodes CAWRPGTGGRYEQYF.